The 24 T cell receptor beta chains reported below all come from one sample, sequenced in a study of vaccination and CD4 T cells after COVID-19. These receptors' targets are unknown. Sequencing of DNA taken from cultured CD4+ T cells relied on the Oncomine TCR Beta short-read assay. TCRdb passed the PCR reads through MiXCR, listing each CDR3 protein once. Of over 11,000 distinct CDR3 sequences listed, roughly 21% are singletons. Stated treatment: roughly 10-day PBMC culture with coronavirus spike peptide pools or control peptides (ViraFEST assay). Sequencing used cultured CD4+ T cells from blood. The receptors come from a human donor with COVID-19.

Only a few counts were recorded for this clonotype. The genes are TRBV6-1 and TRBJ1-4, with no clear D. The CDR3 consists of 12 residues. Germline CDR1 reads MNHNS; CDR2 reads SASEGT. V was shortened by 7 bases and J by 8 bases, with 11 bases between the two germline ends. The DNA for the CDR3 is TGTGCCAGCAAGCGTAAAGGCGAAAAACTGTTTTTT. Translating gives CASKRKGEKLFF.

This clonotype was detected a few times. V and J are TRBV6-1 and TRBJ1-1, with D hard to call. CDR3 length equals 13 residues. With 6 bases removed from V and 9 bases from J, the gap between germline ends came to 17 bases. Germline-derived CDR1 and CDR2 are MNHNS and SASEGT. CDR3 loop: CASSQPSEVKAFF. DNA for the CDR3: TGTGCCAGCAGCCAGCCGAGCGAGGTTAAAGCTTTCTTT.

V gene TRBV11-2 combines with J gene TRBJ1-3, with 9 bases that match TRBD1. J was trimmed by 4 bases and V by 4 bases; bases with no gene match: 8. The length of the CDR3 is 16 residues. Germline CDR1 reads SGHAT; CDR2 reads FQNNGV. For the CDR3, the DNA is TGTGCCAGCAGCTCGGGACAGGGTTTTCCGGGAAACACCATATATTTT. Translating gives CASSSGQGFPGNTIYF.

The rearrangement links TRBV5-6 to TRBJ1-1; D might be TRBD1 (5 bases). V lost 0 bases and J lost 4, with 10 bases in between. The CDR3 length is 14 residues. Germline lookup yields CDR1 SGHDT and CDR2 YYEEEE. The CDR3 region has the DNA TGTGCCAGCAGCTTGGGGGGCAAAGGCACTGAAGCTTTCTTT. Residues: CASSLGGKGTEAFF.

The V call is TRBV19, the J call TRBJ1-4; TRBD1 is a possible D gene (6 bases). Trimming removed 6 bases from V and 5 bases from J, with 22 bases in between. The CDR3 spans 17 residues. Per germline, CDR1 LNHDA and CDR2 SQIVND (reference sequence). CDR3 bases: TGTGCCAGTAGCCGGGGGGCTCAGGGCTTTGGCAATGAAAAACTGTTTTTT. Translation: CASSRGAQGFGNEKLFF.

CDR3 nucleotide sequence: TGTGCCAGCAGCCAATGGACAGACAAAGCTTTCTTT. Amino acid sequence: CASSQWTDKAFF. The gene calls are TRBV11-2 and TRBJ1-1, with D perhaps TRBD1 (6 bases). Trimming took 5 bases from V and 9 from J, leaving 13 bases between them. From germline, CDR1 is SGHAT and CDR2 FQNNGV. CDR3 length equals 12 residues.

There are a few counts of this clonotype. The gene calls are TRBV5-4 and TRBJ1-2; 8 nucleotides line up with TRBD1. The germline V gene encodes CDR1 SGHNT and CDR2 YYREEE (reference sequence). The V segment lost 2 bases and the J segment 4 bases; nucleotides outside the gene matches: 1. The CDR3 loop spans 13 amino acids. DNA for the CDR3: TGTGCCAGCAGCTTTACAGGGGGCTATGGCTACACCTTC. Translation: CASSFTGGYGYTF.

CDR3 protein: CASSAVTANTEAFF. The CDR3 DNA reads TGTGCCAGCAGTGCCGTGACAGCGAACACTGAAGCTTTCTTT. The V gene is TRBV6-1, the J gene TRBJ1-1, with D tentatively TRBD1 (5 bases). The V and J ends lost 4 bases and 1 base respectively, with 10 bases between them. CDR1 MNHNS and CDR2 SASEGT come from the germline V gene. The CDR3 runs to 14 residues.

The chain uses TRBV7-9 and TRBJ1-1; 9 nucleotides match TRBD1. Germline-derived CDR1 and CDR2 are SEHNR and FQNEAQ (reference sequence). J gave up 1 base and V 2 bases, and 8 bases lay outside the gene matches. The CDR3 has 17 amino acids. CDR3 sequence reads: CASSLSVDRGRNTEAFF. The CDR3 DNA sequence: TGTGCCAGCAGCTTAAGCGTGGACAGGGGTAGGAACACTGAAGCTTTCTTT.

This clonotype is medium-sized within its sample. This rearrangement joins TRBV15 to TRBJ1-5, with D uncertain. Between the trimmed V and J ends, which lost 0 bases and 4 bases, there was a span of 7 bases. The CDR3 spans 14 residues. Germline CDR1 and CDR2: LNHNV and YYDKDF (reference sequence). CDR3 DNA: TGTGCCACCAGCAGAGATCCCGATAATCAGCCCCAGCATTTT. Translating it yields CATSRDPDNQPQHF.

This rearrangement joins TRBV7-8 to TRBJ2-6; D is possibly TRBD1 (6 bases). Trimming took 3 bases from V and 0 from J, leaving 18 bases between them. Germline V gives CDR1 SGHVS, CDR2 FQNEAQ. CDR3 length: 19 residues. As DNA, the CDR3 is TGTGCCAGCAGCTTGGTTCCGGGACACGGACCCTCTGGGGCCAACGTCCTGACTTTC. Translation gives CASSLVPGHGPSGANVLTF.

Regarding this clonotype: Compared with germline, one end of the junction differs, possibly owing to a read error. This rearrangement joins TRBV7-9 to TRBJ2-1, with 14 bases identical to TRBD2. The CDR3 loop spans 13 amino acids. CDR1 and CDR2 from the germline V gene are SEHNR and FQNEAQ (reference sequence). CDR3 amino acids: CASSLGLAGEPRF. CDR3 coding DNA: TGTGCCAGCAGCTTGGGACTAGCGGGGGAACCACGCTTC.

The J gene is TRBJ2-7, the V gene TRBV7-2, with D possibly matching TRBD1 (6 bases). V gave up 5 bases and J gave up 2 bases, with 13 bases separating them. The CDR3 is made up of 14 amino acids. Germline V gene data show CDR1 as SGHTA and CDR2 as FQGNSA. CDR3: CASSPAGTTYEQYF. CDR3 DNA sequence: TGTGCCAGCAGCCCTGCCGGGACAACCTACGAGCAGTACTTC. Looking up the rest from reference TRBV7-2 and TRBJ2-7 gives the full variable domain: GAGVSQSPSNKVTEKGKDVELRCDPISGHTALYWYRQSLGQGLEFLIYFQGNSAPDKSGLPSDRFSAERTGGSVSTLTIQRTQQEDSAVYLCASSPAGTTYEQYFGPGTRLTVT.

The chain joins TRBV7-6 to TRBJ1-3, with D unclear. Germline CDR1 is SGHVS and CDR2 is FNYEAQ. The CDR3 covers 16 residues. Between the trimmed V and J ends, which lost 1 base and 0 bases, there was a span of 10 bases. The CDR3 reads CASSLDSGSSGNTIYF. For the CDR3, the DNA is TGTGCCAGCAGCTTAGATTCGGGATCCTCTGGAAACACCATATATTTT.

The sample holds a few counts of this clonotype. V is TRBV7-9 and J is TRBJ1-1, with D maybe TRBD1 (5 bases). This CDR3 has 16 amino acids. CDR1 and CDR2 from the germline V gene are SEHNR and FQNEAQ (reference sequence). V was clipped by 3 bases and J by 1 base, with 15 bases between them. The CDR3 here is CASSLTSGTANTEAFF. In nucleotides, the CDR3 is TGTGCCAGCAGCTTGACCTCCGGGACCGCGAACACTGAAGCTTTCTTT. Together with reference TRBV7-9 and TRBJ1-1, the CDR3 gives the full variable domain: DTGVSQNPRHKITKRGQNVTFRCDPISEHNRLYWYRQTLGQGPEFLTYFQNEAQLEKSRLLSDRFSAERPKGSFSTLEIQRTEQGDSAMYLCASSLTSGTANTEAFFGQGTRLTVV.

The rearrangement joins TRBV5-4 to TRBJ1-4, with TRBD1 identical over 8 bases. With 5 bases clipped from V and 5 bases from J, the junction kept 8 bases outside the gene matches. CDR1 and CDR2 (germline): SGHNT, YYREEE (reference sequence). CDR3 length equals 15 residues. In DNA, the CDR3 is TGTGCCAGCAGTTCTAGGACAGGGAAGAATGAAAAACTGTTTTTT. It yields the protein CASSSRTGKNEKLFF.

As regards this clonotype: The germline gene is not matched at one end of the junction; a read error may be the cause. J is TRBJ1-6 and V is TRBV12-3 or TRBV12-4; tentative D call: TRBD1 (6 bases). The CDR3 covers 16 residues. This CDR3 reads CASSLGTEGFNSPPHF. CDR3 coding DNA: TGTGCCAGCAGTTTAGGGACAGAAGGGTTTAATTCACCCCCCCACTTT.

The table lists this clonotype with a few counts. V and J are TRBV12-3 or TRBV12-4 and TRBJ2-5; TRBD1 or TRBD2 may be the D gene (6 bases each). This CDR3 has 15 residues. V shed 1 base and J shed 5 bases, with 14 bases lying between them. The CDR3 DNA sequence: TGTGCCAGCAGTTTAGAGGGTAGGGGGGTGGAGACCCAGTACTTC. This encodes CASSLEGRGVETQYF.

By share of the sample, this clonotype is medium-sized (0.01 to 0.1%). The J gene is TRBJ2-1, the V gene TRBV12-3 or TRBV12-4; 8 bases match TRBD2. The CDR3 runs 15 residues. V lost 5 bases, J lost 0 bases, and 3 bases stayed unmatched. This CDR3 reads CASSQRGSSYNEQFF. CDR3 sequence (DNA): TGTGCCAGCAGTCAGCGGGGGAGCTCCTACAATGAGCAGTTCTTC.

The chain is built from TRBV7-2 and TRBJ1-5; D is perhaps TRBD1 (6 bases). CDR1 is SGHTA and CDR2 is FQGNSA in the germline V gene. The V end was cut by 4 bases, the J end by 5 bases, with 15 bases between. CDR3 size: 15 residues. Written as DNA, the CDR3 is TGTGCCAGCAGCTACCGCCTGGACAGAGATCAGCCCCAGCATTTT. Translated, it gives CASSYRLDRDQPQHF.

This clonotype has a handful of counts. The CDR3 region has the DNA TGTGCCAGCAACAGACAGGTGGCTGAGCAGTACTTC. It codes for CASNRQVAEQYF. The chain recombines TRBV2 with TRBJ2-7; TRBD1 might be the D (6 bases). Germline CDR1 SNHLY, CDR2 FYNNEI. The V end lost 7 bases, the J end lost 7 bases, and 14 bases lay between the germline ends. CDR3 size: 12 residues.

This clonotype has just a few counts. The chain couples TRBV6-1 to TRBJ2-5; 7 bases match TRBD1. The CDR3 spans 15 residues. With 5 bases clipped from V and 5 bases from J, the junction kept 11 bases outside the gene matches. Germline values: CDR1 MNHNS, CDR2 SASEGT. The CDR3 loop is CASSPGQADRETQYF. The CDR3 coding sequence is TGTGCCAGCAGTCCCGGACAGGCCGATAGGGAGACCCAGTACTTC.

The chain uses TRBV20-1 and TRBJ2-1, with 13 bases that match TRBD2. Germline loops: CDR1 DFQATT, CDR2 SNEGSKA (reference sequence). V shed 6 bases, J shed 2 bases, and the junction held 4 bases outside the gene matches. CDR3 length equals 15 residues. This chain's CDR3 is CSALTSGGAYNEQFF. CDR3 sequence (DNA): TGCAGTGCCCTAACTAGCGGGGGGGCCTACAATGAGCAGTTCTTC.

The CDR3, as DNA: TGTGCCAGCAGCCAACTGGCCGGACAGCCCCAGCATTTT. The encoded protein is CASSQLAGQPQHF. V gene TRBV14 combines with J gene TRBJ1-5; D is unresolved. Germline V gene lookup returns CDR1 SGHDN and CDR2 FVKESK. The CDR3 extends over 13 amino acids. V lost 2 bases, J lost 7 bases, and 9 bases lay in between.